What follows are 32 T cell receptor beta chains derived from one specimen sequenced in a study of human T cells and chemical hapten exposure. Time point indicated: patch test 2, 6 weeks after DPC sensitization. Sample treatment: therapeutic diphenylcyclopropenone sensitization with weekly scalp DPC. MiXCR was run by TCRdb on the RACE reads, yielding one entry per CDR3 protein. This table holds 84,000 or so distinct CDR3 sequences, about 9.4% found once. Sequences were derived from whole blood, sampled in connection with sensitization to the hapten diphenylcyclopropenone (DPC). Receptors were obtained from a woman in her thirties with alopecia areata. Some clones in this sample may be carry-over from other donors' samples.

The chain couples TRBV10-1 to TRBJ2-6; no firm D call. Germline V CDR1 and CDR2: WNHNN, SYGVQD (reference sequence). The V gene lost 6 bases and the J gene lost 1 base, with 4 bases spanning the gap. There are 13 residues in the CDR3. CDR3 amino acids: CASRGSGANVLTF. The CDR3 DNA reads TGCGCCAGCAGGGGGTCTGGGGCCAACGTCCTGACTTTC.

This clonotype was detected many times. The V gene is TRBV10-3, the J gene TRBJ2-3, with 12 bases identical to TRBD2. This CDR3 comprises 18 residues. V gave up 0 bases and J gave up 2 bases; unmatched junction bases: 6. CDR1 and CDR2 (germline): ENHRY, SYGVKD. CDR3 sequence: CAISESERTSGDTDTQYF. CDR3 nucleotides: TGTGCCATCAGTGAGTCGGAAAGGACTAGCGGGGACACAGATACGCAGTATTTT.

The CDR3 here is CASSPPGGSERYGYTF. CDR3 sequence (DNA): TGTGCCAGCAGCCCCCCAGGAGGGTCCGAACGATATGGCTACACCTTC. The chain is built from TRBV5-6 and TRBJ1-2, with no clear D. With 4 bases removed from V and 5 bases from J, the gap between germline ends came to 21 bases. The V gene's germline CDR1 is SGHDT and CDR2 YYEEEE. The CDR3 has 16 residues.

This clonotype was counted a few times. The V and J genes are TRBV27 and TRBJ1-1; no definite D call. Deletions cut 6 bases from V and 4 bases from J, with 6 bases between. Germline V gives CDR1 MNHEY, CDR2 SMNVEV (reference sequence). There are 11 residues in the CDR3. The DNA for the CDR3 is TGTGCCAGCAGAAGATTCACTGAAGCTTTCTTT. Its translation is CASRRFTEAFF.

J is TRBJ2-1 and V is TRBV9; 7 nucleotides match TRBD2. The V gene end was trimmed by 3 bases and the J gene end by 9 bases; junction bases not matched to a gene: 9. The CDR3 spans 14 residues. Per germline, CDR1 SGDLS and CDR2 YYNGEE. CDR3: CASSAETSWGEQFF. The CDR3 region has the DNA TGTGCCAGCAGCGCCGAGACTAGCTGGGGTGAGCAGTTCTTC.

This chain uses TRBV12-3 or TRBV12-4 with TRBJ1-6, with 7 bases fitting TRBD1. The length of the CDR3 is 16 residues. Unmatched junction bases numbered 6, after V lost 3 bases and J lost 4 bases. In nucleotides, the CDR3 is TGTGCCAGCAGTTTGTCGGGACAGTCGTATAATTCACCCCTCCACTTT. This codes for CASSLSGQSYNSPLHF.

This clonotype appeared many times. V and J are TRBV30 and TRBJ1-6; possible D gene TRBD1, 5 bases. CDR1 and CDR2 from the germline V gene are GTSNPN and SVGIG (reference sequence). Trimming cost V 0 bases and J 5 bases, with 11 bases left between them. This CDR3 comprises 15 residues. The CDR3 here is CAWSVGAANNSPLHF. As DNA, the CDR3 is TGTGCCTGGAGTGTAGGGGCAGCTAATAATTCACCCCTCCACTTT.

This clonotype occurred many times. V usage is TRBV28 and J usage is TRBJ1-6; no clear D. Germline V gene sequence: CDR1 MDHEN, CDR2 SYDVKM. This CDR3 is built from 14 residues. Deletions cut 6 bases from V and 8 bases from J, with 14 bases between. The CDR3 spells CASSLGLGDSPLHF. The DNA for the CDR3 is TGTGCCAGCAGCCTAGGGCTAGGCGATTCACCCCTCCACTTT.

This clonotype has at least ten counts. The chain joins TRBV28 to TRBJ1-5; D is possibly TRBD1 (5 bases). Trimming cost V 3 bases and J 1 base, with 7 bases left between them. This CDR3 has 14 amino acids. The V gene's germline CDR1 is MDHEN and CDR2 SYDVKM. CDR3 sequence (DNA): TGTGCCAGCAGTTTCGGGGGAAGCAATCAGCCCCAGCATTTT. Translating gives CASSFGGSNQPQHF.

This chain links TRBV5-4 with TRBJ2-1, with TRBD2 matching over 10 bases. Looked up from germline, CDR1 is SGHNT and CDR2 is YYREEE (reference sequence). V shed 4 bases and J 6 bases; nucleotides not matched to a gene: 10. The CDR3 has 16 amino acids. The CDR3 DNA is TGTGCCAGCAGCCCGACTAGCGGGCGCGGGGGCAATGAGCAGTTCTTC. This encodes CASSPTSGRGGNEQFF.

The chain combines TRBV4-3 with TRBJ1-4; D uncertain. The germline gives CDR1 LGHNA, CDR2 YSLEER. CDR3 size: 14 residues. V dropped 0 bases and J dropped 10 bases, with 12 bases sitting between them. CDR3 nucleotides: TGCGCCAGCAGCCAAGATCCGGCGGAGCGAAAACTGTTTTTT. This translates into CASSQDPAERKLFF.

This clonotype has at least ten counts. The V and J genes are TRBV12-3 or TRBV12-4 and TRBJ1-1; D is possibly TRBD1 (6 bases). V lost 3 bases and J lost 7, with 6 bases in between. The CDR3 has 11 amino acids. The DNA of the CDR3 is TGTGCCAGCAGTTTCAGGGGTGAAGCTTTCTTT. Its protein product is CASSFRGEAFF.

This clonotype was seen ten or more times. This CDR3 is CSASVGGVAEAFF. DNA for the CDR3: TGCAGCGCCTCAGTCGGGGGTGTCGCTGAAGCTTTCTTT. The gene calls are TRBV29-1 and TRBJ1-1, with D perhaps matching TRBD1 (5 bases). The CDR3 sequence is 13 residues long. Trimming shortened V by 7 bases and J by 6 bases, and 18 bases separated the two germline ends. Germline CDR1 reads SQVTM; CDR2 reads ANQGSEA. The complete variable domain, with remaining parts taken from reference TRBV29-1 and TRBJ1-1, reads SAVISQKPSRDICQRGTSLTIQCQVDSQVTMMFWYRQQPGQSLTLIATANQGSEATYESGFVIDKFPISRPNLTFSTLTVSNMSPEDSSIYLCSASVGGVAEAFFGQGTRLTVV.

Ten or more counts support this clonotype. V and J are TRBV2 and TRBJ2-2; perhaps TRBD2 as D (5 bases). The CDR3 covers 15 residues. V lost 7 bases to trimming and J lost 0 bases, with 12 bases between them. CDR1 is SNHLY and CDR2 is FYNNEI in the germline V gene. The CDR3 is CASIRTEPNTGELFF. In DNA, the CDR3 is TGTGCCAGCATACGGACTGAGCCGAACACCGGGGAGCTGTTTTTT.

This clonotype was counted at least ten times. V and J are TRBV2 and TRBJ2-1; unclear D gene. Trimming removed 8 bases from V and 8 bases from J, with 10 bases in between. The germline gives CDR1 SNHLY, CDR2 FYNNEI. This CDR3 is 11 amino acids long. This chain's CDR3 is CASAASHEQFF. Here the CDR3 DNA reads TGTGCCAGCGCGGCCAGCCATGAGCAGTTCTTC.

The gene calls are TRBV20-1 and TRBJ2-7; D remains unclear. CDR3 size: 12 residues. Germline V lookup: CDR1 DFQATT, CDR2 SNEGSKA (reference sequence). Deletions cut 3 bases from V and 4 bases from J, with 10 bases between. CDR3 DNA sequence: TGCAGTGCTAGGATCACCGGATACGAGCAGTACTTC. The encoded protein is CSARITGYEQYF.

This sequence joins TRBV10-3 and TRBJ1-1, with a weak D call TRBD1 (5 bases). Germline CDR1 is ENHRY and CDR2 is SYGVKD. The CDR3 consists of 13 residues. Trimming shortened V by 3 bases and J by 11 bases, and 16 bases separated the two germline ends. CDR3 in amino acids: CAISDAVAGMAFF. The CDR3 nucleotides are TGTGCCATCAGTGATGCCGTGGCAGGGATGGCTTTCTTT.

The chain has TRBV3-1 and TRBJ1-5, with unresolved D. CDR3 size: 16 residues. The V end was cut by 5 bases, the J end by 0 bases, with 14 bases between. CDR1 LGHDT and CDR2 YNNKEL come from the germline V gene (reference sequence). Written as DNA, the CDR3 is TGTGCCAGCAGCGCCGGTTCGATGGGTAGCAATCAGCCCCAGCATTTT. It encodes CASSAGSMGSNQPQHF. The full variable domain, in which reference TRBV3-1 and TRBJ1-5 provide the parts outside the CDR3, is DTAVSQTPKYLVTQMGNDKSIKCEQNLGHDTMYWYKQDSKKFLKIMFSYNNKELIINETVPNRFSPKSPDKAHLNLHINSLELGDSAVYFCASSAGSMGSNQPQHFGDGTRLSIL.

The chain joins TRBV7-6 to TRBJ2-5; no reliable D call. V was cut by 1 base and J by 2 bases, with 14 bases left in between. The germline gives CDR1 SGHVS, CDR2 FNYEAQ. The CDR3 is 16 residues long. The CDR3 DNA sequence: TGTGCCAGCAGCTTAGGGTCTGGCGCTTCTCAAGAGACCCAGTACTTC. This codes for CASSLGSGASQETQYF.

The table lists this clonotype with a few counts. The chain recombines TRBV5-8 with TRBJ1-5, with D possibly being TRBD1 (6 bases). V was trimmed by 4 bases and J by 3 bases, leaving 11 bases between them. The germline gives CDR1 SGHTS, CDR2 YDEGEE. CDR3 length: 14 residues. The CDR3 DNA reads TGTGCCAGCAGCAAGAGACAGGTCAATCAGCCCCAGCATTTT. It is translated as CASSKRQVNQPQHF.

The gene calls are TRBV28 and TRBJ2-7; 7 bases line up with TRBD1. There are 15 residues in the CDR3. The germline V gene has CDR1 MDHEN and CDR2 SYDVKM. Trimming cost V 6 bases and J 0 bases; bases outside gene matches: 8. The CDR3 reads CASSTRGQASYEQYF. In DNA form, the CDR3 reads TGTGCCAGCAGCACCCGCGGACAGGCCTCCTACGAGCAGTACTTC.

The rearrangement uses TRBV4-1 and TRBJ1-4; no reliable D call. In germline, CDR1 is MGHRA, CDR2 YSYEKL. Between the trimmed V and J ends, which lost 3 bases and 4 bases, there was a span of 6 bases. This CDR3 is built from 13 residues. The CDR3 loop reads CASSHPVNEKLFF. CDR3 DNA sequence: TGCGCCAGCAGCCATCCAGTTAATGAAAAACTGTTTTTT.

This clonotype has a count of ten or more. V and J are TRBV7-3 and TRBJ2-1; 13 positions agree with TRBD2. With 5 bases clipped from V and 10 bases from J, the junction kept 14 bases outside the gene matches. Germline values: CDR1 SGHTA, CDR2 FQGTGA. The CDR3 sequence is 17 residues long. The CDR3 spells CASSPPQLAGGPGEQFF. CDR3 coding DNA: TGTGCCAGCAGCCCCCCACAACTAGCGGGAGGGCCGGGGGAGCAGTTCTTC. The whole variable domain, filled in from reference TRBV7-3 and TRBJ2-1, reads GAGVSQTPSNKVTEKGKYVELRCDPISGHTALYWYRQSLGQGPEFLIYFQGTGAADDSGLPNDRFFAVRPEGSVSTLKIQRTERGDSAVYLCASSPPQLAGGPGEQFFGPGTRLTVL.

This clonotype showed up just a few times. Written as DNA, the CDR3 is TGTGCCAGCTCACCAAGCCAGGGAACATACAATGAGCAGTTCTTC. Translating it yields CASSPSQGTYNEQFF. V is TRBV18 and J is TRBJ2-1; TRBD1 might be the D (5 bases). V was trimmed by 2 bases and J by 4 bases, leaving 12 bases between them. The CDR3 sequence is 15 residues long. Germline CDR1 and CDR2: KGHSH and LQKENI.

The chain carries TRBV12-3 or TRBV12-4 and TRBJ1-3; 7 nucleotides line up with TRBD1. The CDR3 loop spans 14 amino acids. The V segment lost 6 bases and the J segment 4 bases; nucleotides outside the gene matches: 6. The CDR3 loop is CASSLTGVGNTIYF. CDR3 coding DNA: TGTGCCAGCAGCCTCACAGGGGTCGGAAACACCATATATTTT.

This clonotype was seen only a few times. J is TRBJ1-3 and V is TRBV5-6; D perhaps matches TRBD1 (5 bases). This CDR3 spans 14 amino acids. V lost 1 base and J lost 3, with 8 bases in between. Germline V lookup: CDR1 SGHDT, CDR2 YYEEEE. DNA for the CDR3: TGTGCCAGCAGCTTGCGGGGCTTTGGAAACACCATATATTTT. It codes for CASSLRGFGNTIYF.

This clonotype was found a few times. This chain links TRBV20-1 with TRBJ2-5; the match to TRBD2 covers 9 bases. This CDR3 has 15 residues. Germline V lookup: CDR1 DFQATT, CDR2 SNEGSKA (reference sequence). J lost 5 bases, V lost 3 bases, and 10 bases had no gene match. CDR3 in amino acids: CSASDWLAGSETQYF. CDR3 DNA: TGCAGTGCTAGTGACTGGCTAGCGGGGTCGGAGACCCAGTACTTC.

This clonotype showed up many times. The CDR3 DNA follows: TGTGCCAGCTCAGCCCGGGGCAATAGTTACAATGAGCAGTTCTTC. Amino acids: CASSARGNSYNEQFF. This chain uses TRBV27 with TRBJ2-1; D could derive from TRBD1 or TRBD2 (5 bases each). Trimming left V 8 bases short and J 4 bases short, with 18 bases between. The CDR3 is 15 amino acids. The germline gives CDR1 MNHEY, CDR2 SMNVEV (reference sequence).

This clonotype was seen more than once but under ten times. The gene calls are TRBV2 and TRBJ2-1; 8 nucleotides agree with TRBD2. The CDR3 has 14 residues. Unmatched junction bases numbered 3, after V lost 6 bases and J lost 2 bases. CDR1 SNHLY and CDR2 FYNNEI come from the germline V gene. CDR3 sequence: CASRSGGAYNEQFF. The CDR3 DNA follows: TGTGCCAGCAGGAGCGGGGGCGCCTACAATGAGCAGTTCTTC.

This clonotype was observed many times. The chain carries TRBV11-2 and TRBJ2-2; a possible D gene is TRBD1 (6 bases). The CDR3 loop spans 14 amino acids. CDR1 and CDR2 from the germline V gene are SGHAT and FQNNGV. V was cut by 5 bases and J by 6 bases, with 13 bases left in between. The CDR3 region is CASSQQQGSGELFF. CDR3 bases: TGTGCCAGCAGCCAGCAACAGGGATCCGGGGAGCTGTTTTTT.

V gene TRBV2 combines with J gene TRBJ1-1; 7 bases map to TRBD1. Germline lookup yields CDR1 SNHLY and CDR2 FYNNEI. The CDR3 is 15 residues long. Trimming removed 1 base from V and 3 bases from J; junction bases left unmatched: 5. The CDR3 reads CASSEGLDRDTEAFF. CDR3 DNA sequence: TGTGCCAGCAGTGAAGGCCTAGACAGGGACACTGAAGCTTTCTTT.

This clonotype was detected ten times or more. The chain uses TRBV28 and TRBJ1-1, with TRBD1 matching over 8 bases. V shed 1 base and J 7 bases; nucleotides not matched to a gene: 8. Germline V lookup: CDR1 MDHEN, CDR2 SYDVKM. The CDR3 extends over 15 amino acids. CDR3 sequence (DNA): TGTGCCAGCAGTTTATTGGGACAGGTCGAACGTGAAGCTTTCTTT. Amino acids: CASSLLGQVEREAFF.